This T cell receptor beta chain was captured in a study of PD-L1 blockade in urothelial cancer. Overall study findings and caveats: At the 3-week point, tumor-associated blood clones expanded more in durable-benefit patients. Below-median pretreatment blood TCR clonality was a predictor of better survival.

Between the trimmed V and J ends, which lost 3 bases and 0 bases, there was a span of 13 bases. The CDR3 runs 16 residues. Germline V gene sequence: CDR1 SGDLS, CDR2 YYNGEE. As regards this clone: Its target is unknown.

Here immunoSEQ multiplex PCR was the method, and the copy in TCRdb shows in-frame clones only, minus some. The table records fewer than 50,000 clones, around 90% of them present only once. Sample contribution per patient ranged from 1 to 8, covering pretreatment and on-treatment. This receptor was identified in a man aged 55 to 70 with urothelial cancer. J is TRBJ1-3 and V is TRBV9; the D is unclear. The material was PBMCs, obtained around atezolizumab (anti-PD-L1) treatment. CDR3 region: CASSAGGPNSGNTIYF. DNA for the CDR3: TGTGCCAGCAGCGCCGGAGGTCCGAACTCTGGAAACACCATATATTTT.